The table lists the clone carrying this TCR beta chain with a count of one. The antigen remains unidentified. Evenly divided among several immunoSEQ plates was the genomic DNA of each subset. Method: immunoSEQ multiplex PCR; TCRdb's copy keeps in-frame clones and lacks some. Found here are about 2 million clones, roughly 95% of them singletons; the top ten hold roughly 1.2%. The ends lost 6 bases at V and 2 bases at J; junction bases unmatched: 7. The CDR3 covers 14 residues. Germline V gives CDR1 MNHEY, CDR2 SVGAGI. This specimen belongs to a study of shared clonotypes between healthy human individuals. Study-wide results and limits: It was the few donors that limited the genetic and exposure-history diversity represented. Around 5% of naive CD4 clonotypes were common to a few donors.

CD45RO-negative cells were positively selected for CCR7, leaving out terminally differentiated effector memory CD45RA+ cells. Donors were healthy HIV-negative adults without recent acute infections or vaccinations. This chain connects TRBV6-5 to TRBJ2-7; TRBD1 aligns across 7 bases. Specimen: naive CD8+ T cells sorted from blood. The sequence derives from a man aged 18 to 30 in good health. Written as DNA, the CDR3 is TGTGCCAGCAGACTCGGACAGGTTACCTACGAGCAGTACTTC. It is translated as CASRLGQVTYEQYF.